Below, 18 T cell receptor beta chains from the same sample are listed, as sequenced in a study of cytomegalovirus exposure and HLA in healthy donors (dated by TCRdb to about 2017). The library was generated by the immunoSEQ multiplex PCR assay. For the multiplex PCR, a mixture combining 60 forward primers for TCR Vbeta segments and 13 reverse primers for TCR Jbeta segments was used. Here the immuneACCESS table is served through TCRdb, limited to in-frame sequences with V and J called. Missing clones are a known gap in these copies; in checked studies unresolved V genes cover under half, and the rest lacks a known reason. The sample table contains about 59,000 clones; only one count was recorded for under 90% of them. Together, the top ten hold roughly 3.5% of the sample. The sample was PBMCs. The receptors stem from a woman aged 40 to 49 in good health and CMV-seronegative.

The V call is TRBV4-3, the J call TRBJ2-2, with 9 bases identical to TRBD2. After removal of 0 bases from V and 5 bases from J, the junction contained 7 bases not matched to a gene. CDR3 size: 17 residues. The germline CDR1 and CDR2 sequences are LGHNA and YSLEER. Here the CDR3 DNA reads TGCGCCAGCAGCCAAGAAGTGTTAGCGGGAGATACCGGGGAGCTGTTTTTT. Protein sequence: CASSQEVLAGDTGELFF.

The chain recombines TRBV25-1 with TRBJ1-4; 10 positions match TRBD1. The CDR3 runs 16 residues. After removal of 2 bases from V and 7 bases from J, the junction contained 7 bases not matched to a gene. The germline gives CDR1 MGHDK, CDR2 SYGVNS. CDR3: CASSENMGQGSEKLFF. In nucleotides, the CDR3 is TGTGCCAGCAGTGAAAATATGGGACAGGGGAGTGAAAAACTGTTTTTT.

The V call is TRBV28, the J call TRBJ1-1; no firm D call. The CDR3 length is 18 residues. Trimming took 6 bases from V and 1 from J, leaving 24 bases between them. Germline V lookup: CDR1 MDHEN, CDR2 SYDVKM. The CDR3 coding sequence is TGTGCCAGCAGCGCCCGGTCCGGGCGGGTTAGTAGGAACACTGAAGCTTTCTTT. It codes for CASSARSGRVSRNTEAFF.

The chain is built from TRBV28 and TRBJ2-2; 8 nucleotides agree with TRBD1. V shed 3 bases, J shed 3 bases, and the junction held 3 bases outside the gene matches. CDR3 length: 15 residues. CDR1 and CDR2 from the germline V gene are MDHEN and SYDVKM. The CDR3 DNA follows: TGTGCCAGCAGTTTTCGGACAGGGCACACCGGGGAGCTGTTTTTT. Amino acids: CASSFRTGHTGELFF.

The V gene is TRBV7-9, the J gene TRBJ1-2; D not resolved. Trimming pared 5 bases from V and 3 bases from J, leaving 7 bases between. The V gene's germline CDR1 is SEHNR and CDR2 FQNEAQ (reference sequence). The CDR3 contains 12 residues. CDR3 region: CASSREDYGYTF. Written as DNA, the CDR3 is TGTGCCAGCAGCCGCGAGGACTATGGCTACACCTTC.

The CDR3 is CASSFTETPGQGNHEQYF. For the CDR3, the DNA is TGCGCCAGCAGCTTTACCGAAACGCCGGGACAGGGGAACCACGAGCAGTACTTC. V is TRBV5-1 and J is TRBJ2-5, with 10 bases fitting TRBD1. The J call is in doubt because the DNA end fits TRBJ2-7 better. The CDR3 length is 18 residues. Germline-derived CDR1 and CDR2 are SGHRS and YFSETQ.

V is TRBV10-3 and J is TRBJ1-2; D is perhaps TRBD1 (5 bases). Germline CDR1 and CDR2: ENHRY and SYGVKD. V gave up 4 bases and J gave up 6 bases, with 21 bases separating them. The CDR3 has 16 amino acids. Here the CDR3 DNA reads TGTGCCATCAGTGTTTCGTTGGGGCAGGGCATAAATGGCTACACCTTC. Residues: CAISVSLGQGINGYTF.

This chain links TRBV10-1 with TRBJ2-3; a possible D gene is TRBD2 (5 bases). The CDR3 totals 15 residues. Trimming left V 8 bases short and J 0 bases short, with 15 bases between. Looked up from germline, CDR1 is WNHNN and CDR2 is SYGVQD (reference sequence). CDR3 amino acids: CASSEGPASTDTQYF. CDR3 nucleotide sequence: TGCGCCAGCTCCGAGGGCCCCGCGAGCACAGATACGCAGTATTTT.

The V and J genes are TRBV10-3 and TRBJ2-3, with a weak D call TRBD2 (5 bases). V was cut by 3 bases and J by 2 bases, with 9 bases left in between. CDR1 is ENHRY and CDR2 is SYGVKD in the germline V gene. This CDR3 has 14 amino acids. CDR3: CAISDIDYTDTQYF. The CDR3 coding sequence is TGTGCCATCAGTGACATCGACTACACAGATACGCAGTATTTT.

The V call is TRBV7-9, the J call TRBJ2-6; TRBD1 matches at 11 bases. Germline trimming cut 10 bases from V and 0 bases from J; bases unmatched to any gene: 5. Germline V gene sequence: CDR1 SEHNR, CDR2 FQNEAQ (reference sequence). The CDR3 is made up of 16 amino acids. The CDR3 DNA is TGTGCCACCGGACAGGGGGCCTACTCTGGGGCCAACGTCCTGACTTTC. Its translation is CATGQGAYSGANVLTF.

The chain recombines TRBV5-4 with TRBJ2-3, with TRBD1 matching 10 bases. The ends lost 3 bases at V and 1 base at J; junction bases unmatched: 5. The germline V gene has CDR1 SGHNT and CDR2 YYREEE (reference sequence). CDR3 length: 16 residues. The CDR3 sequence is CASSWGTGDGTDTQYF. The CDR3 DNA reads TGTGCCAGCAGCTGGGGGACAGGGGATGGCACAGATACGCAGTATTTT. The variable domain in full, completed from reference TRBV5-4 and TRBJ2-3, reads ETGVTQSPTHLIKTRGQQVTLRCSSQSGHNTVSWYQQALGQGPQFIFQYYREEENGRGNFPPRFSGLQFPNYSSELNVNALELDDSALYLCASSWGTGDGTDTQYFGPGTRLTVL.

This chain connects TRBV18 to TRBJ2-1; 7 bases map to TRBD1. CDR3 length: 16 amino acids. Trimming took 2 bases from V and 9 from J; bases not matched to a gene: 13. The germline V gene has CDR1 KGHSH and CDR2 LQKENI. CDR3 coding DNA: TGTGCCAGCTCACCATCCGGGACAGCACCCGGCGGTGAGCAGTTCTTC. Translation: CASSPSGTAPGGEQFF.

The chain couples TRBV28 to TRBJ2-5; possible D gene TRBD1, 5 bases. This CDR3 is 17 amino acids long. Germline V lookup: CDR1 MDHEN, CDR2 SYDVKM. The V end was cut by 5 bases, the J end by 4 bases, with 23 bases between. The CDR3 nucleotides are TGTGCCAGCAGTCCGTTTAAAGGAAAACGGACAAGAGAGACCCAGTACTTC. It yields the protein CASSPFKGKRTRETQYF. The full variable domain, with the rest looked up from reference TRBV28 and TRBJ2-5, is DVKVTQSSRYLVKRTGEKVFLECVQDMDHENMFWYRQDPGLGLRLIYFSYDVKMKEKGDIPEGYSVSREKKERFSLILESASTNQTSMYLCASSPFKGKRTRETQYFGPGTRLLVL.

The genes are TRBV5-1 and TRBJ2-1; 8 bases match TRBD2. This CDR3 is built from 14 residues. V was clipped by 6 bases and J by 4 bases; unmatched bases: 6. CDR1 is SGHRS, CDR2 YFSETQ, per germline. The CDR3: CASTTSGGYNEQFF. CDR3 DNA: TGCGCCAGCACCACTAGCGGAGGATACAATGAGCAGTTCTTC. The entire variable domain, with the rest obtained from reference TRBV5-1 and TRBJ2-1, is as follows: KAGVTQTPRYLIKTRGQQVTLSCSPISGHRSVSWYQQTPGQGLQFLFEYFSETQRNKGNFPGRFSGRQFSNSRSEMNVSTLELGDSALYLCASTTSGGYNEQFFGPGTRLTVL.

The chain is built from TRBV28 and TRBJ1-2; D is unresolved. Trimming cost V 3 bases and J 4 bases, with 9 bases left between them. The CDR3 extends over 13 amino acids. CDR1 is MDHEN, CDR2 SYDVKM, per germline. CDR3 sequence reads: CASSFPALYGYTF. CDR3 coding DNA: TGTGCCAGCAGTTTTCCCGCGCTCTATGGCTACACCTTC.

This clone has only a few counts. CDR3 nucleotides: TGTGCCAGCAGTTTAGGGCATTTTACGGGCTACACCTTC. Encoded protein: CASSLGHFTGYTF. The chain couples TRBV27 to TRBJ1-2; the D is unclear. Germline V lookup: CDR1 MNHEY, CDR2 SMNVEV (reference sequence). The CDR3 spans 13 residues. Trimming left V 2 bases short and J 8 bases short, with 12 bases between.

The chain is built from TRBV5-1 and TRBJ2-7; TRBD2 matches at 12 bases. After removal of 3 bases from V and 3 bases from J, the junction contained 4 bases not matched to a gene. There are 15 residues in the CDR3. Germline V CDR1 and CDR2: SGHRS, YFSETQ. The CDR3 spells CASSSRLAGDYEQYF. CDR3 in DNA: TGCGCCAGCAGCTCCCGACTAGCGGGAGACTACGAGCAGTACTTC.

This chain links TRBV6-1 with TRBJ2-1; 10 bases line up with TRBD1. There are 15 residues in the CDR3. Trimming took 2 bases from V and 8 from J; bases not matched to a gene: 6. Germline V gives CDR1 MNHNS, CDR2 SASEGT. The CDR3 bases are TGTGCCAGCAGTGAATGGGGACAGGGGAAGGATGAGCAGTTCTTC. Translated: CASSEWGQGKDEQFF.